The 19 T cell receptor beta chains listed next were all sequenced from one sample in a study of memory CD4+ T cells and cytomegalovirus serostatus. Single viable CD3+CD4+CD8-CD45RO+ cells were sorted as the memory CD4+ T cells. Some clones are missing from TCRdb's copy, which holds only in-frame ones; the method was immunoSEQ multiplex PCR. The sample holds around 50,000 clones, roughly 80% seen once. Sequencing was done on a sample of memory CD4+ T cells from blood. The receptors here all came from an adult in good health and CMV-seronegative.

The chain combines TRBV5-1 with TRBJ1-2; no reliable D call. The CDR3 consists of 12 residues. Trimming took 0 bases from V and 4 from J, leaving 4 bases between them. The germline CDR1 and CDR2 sequences are SGHRS and YFSETQ. This CDR3 is CASSLDRYGYTF. DNA for the CDR3: TGCGCCAGCAGCTTGGATCGCTATGGCTACACCTTC.

This clone was observed a few times. The chain links TRBV28 to TRBJ1-1; D is ambiguous. V lost 4 bases and J lost 7, with 7 bases in between. Germline CDR1 reads MDHEN; CDR2 reads SYDVKM. This CDR3 is 11 amino acids long. CDR3 protein: CASSSVYEAFF. CDR3 nucleotide sequence: TGTGCCAGCAGTTCTGTCTATGAAGCTTTCTTT.

The chain recombines TRBV6-1 with TRBJ1-1; perhaps TRBD1 as D (5 bases). The CDR3 sequence is 13 residues long. V gave up 4 bases and J gave up 7 bases, with 13 bases separating them. In germline, CDR1 is MNHNS, CDR2 SASEGT. This CDR3 is CASSARRGDEAFF. In DNA form, the CDR3 reads TGTGCCAGCAGTGCCCGGCGGGGCGATGAAGCTTTCTTT.

This chain links TRBV9 with TRBJ2-2, with 10 bases matching TRBD1. This CDR3 region has 15 residues. Unmatched junction bases numbered 4, after V lost 3 bases and J lost 5 bases. Germline CDR1 and CDR2: SGDLS and YYNGEE. DNA for the CDR3: TGTGCCAGCAGCGAGGGGGGACAGGGGACCGGGGAGCTGTTTTTT. This gives the protein CASSEGGQGTGELFF.

V is TRBV30 and J is TRBJ2-2; 8 bases are a match to TRBD2. Germline V gives CDR1 GTSNPN, CDR2 SVGIG (reference sequence). Losses at the gene ends were 3 bases for V and 2 bases for J; bases not matched to a gene: 5. This CDR3 is built from 15 residues. CDR3: CAWRAGGGNTGELFF. The CDR3 bases are TGTGCCTGGAGGGCGGGGGGAGGCAACACCGGGGAGCTGTTTTTT. The variable domain in full, completed from reference TRBV30 and TRBJ2-2, reads SQTIHQWPATLVQPVGSPLSLECTVEGTSNPNLYWYRQAAGRGLQLLFYSVGIGQISSEVPQNLSASRPQDRQFILSSKKLLLSDSGFYLCAWRAGGGNTGELFFGEGSRLTVL.

The chain links TRBV5-1 to TRBJ2-5, with TRBD2 identical over 11 bases. CDR1 and CDR2 (germline): SGHRS, YFSETQ. The junction had 8 bases not matched to a gene; V was cut back by 0 bases and J by 4 bases. This CDR3 is 17 amino acids long. The CDR3 region has the DNA TGCGCCAGCAGCTTGGTTGGCGGGCTAGCGGGAGGAGAGACCCAGTACTTC. Translated, it gives CASSLVGGLAGGETQYF.

The chain recombines TRBV10-1 with TRBJ2-7; D not certain. V lost 3 bases and J lost 5, with 8 bases in between. Germline V lookup: CDR1 WNHNN, CDR2 SYGVQD (reference sequence). The CDR3 spans 12 residues. Written as DNA, the CDR3 is TGCGCCAGCAGTGATCTACAGAACGAGCAGTACTTC. It codes for CASSDLQNEQYF.

This chain connects TRBV27 to TRBJ2-5; D perhaps matches TRBD2 (5 bases). Germline V CDR1 and CDR2: MNHEY, SMNVEV (reference sequence). The CDR3 contains 15 residues. Trimming cost V 7 bases and J 0 bases, with 15 bases left between them. CDR3 coding DNA: TGTGCCAGCAAAACCGGGAATCCTTACCAAGAGACCCAGTACTTC. It encodes CASKTGNPYQETQYF.

V usage is TRBV27 and J usage is TRBJ2-3; 9 bases fit TRBD2. The CDR3 consists of 16 residues. Trimming removed 5 bases from V and 0 bases from J; junction bases left unmatched: 6. Per germline, CDR1 MNHEY and CDR2 SMNVEV (reference sequence). CDR3 amino acids: CASSRRLAASTDTQYF. The CDR3 coding sequence is TGTGCCAGCAGTCGAAGACTAGCGGCTAGCACAGATACGCAGTATTTT.

This chain links TRBV7-3 with TRBJ2-1; 15 bases align to TRBD2. V trimming: 5 bases; J trimming: 7 bases; junction bases outside the gene matches: 6. Germline V gene lookup returns CDR1 SGHTA and CDR2 FQGTGA. The CDR3 is 16 amino acids. In DNA, the CDR3 is TGTGCCAGCAGCCGAGGACTAGCGGGAGGGGAGAATGAGCAGTTCTTC. This translates into CASSRGLAGGENEQFF.

J is TRBJ2-7 and V is TRBV18, with TRBD1 as a possible D gene (6 bases). The CDR3 contains 15 residues. V was shortened by 2 bases and J by 2 bases, with 13 bases between the two germline ends. CDR1 and CDR2 from the germline V gene are KGHSH and LQKENI. The DNA of the CDR3 is TGTGCCAGCTCACCAACCCCAAAGGGGGCCTACGAGCAGTACTTC. Translation gives CASSPTPKGAYEQYF.

This clone was found a few times. The V gene is TRBV5-4, the J gene TRBJ1-2; D is unresolved. Trimming stripped 5 bases from V and 0 bases from J, with 8 bases between. The CDR3 length is 13 residues. Germline loops: CDR1 SGHNT, CDR2 YYREEE (reference sequence). The CDR3 region has the DNA TGTGCCAGCAGTGCAGGTCCTAACTATGGCTACACCTTC. Its translation is CASSAGPNYGYTF.

This chain connects TRBV10-2 to TRBJ1-5; 8 bases align to TRBD1. The junction had 4 bases not matched to a gene; V was cut back by 1 base and J by 2 bases. The germline V gene has CDR1 WSHSY and CDR2 SAAADI. The CDR3 covers 16 residues. The CDR3 DNA reads as TGCGCCAGCAGTGAGTGGTCAGGGGGCGGCAATCAGCCCCAGCATTTT. Translating it yields CASSEWSGGGNQPQHF.

This rearrangement joins TRBV4-2 to TRBJ2-4, with 13 bases that match TRBD2. CDR1 is LGHNA, CDR2 YNFKEQ, per germline. The ends lost 4 bases at V and 5 bases at J; junction bases unmatched: 23. This CDR3 region has 22 residues. For the CDR3, the DNA is TGTGCCAGCAGCCCCCACCAGAGCGGACTAGCGGGAGATTGGATAGTCGAAAACATTCAGTACTTC. Translation gives CASSPHQSGLAGDWIVENIQYF.

The genes are TRBV11-1 and TRBJ2-3, with D hard to call. Deletions cut 0 bases from V and 5 bases from J, with 6 bases between. This CDR3 comprises 13 residues. The germline gives CDR1 SGHAT, CDR2 FQDESV (reference sequence). CDR3 in amino acids: CASSLARGDTQYF. Written as DNA, the CDR3 is TGTGCCAGCAGCTTAGCCCGCGGAGATACGCAGTATTTT.

In this sample, this clone turned up a few times. This chain joins TRBV30 and TRBJ2-1; TRBD2 matches at 9 bases. Germline V lookup: CDR1 GTSNPN, CDR2 SVGIG (reference sequence). V was pared by 0 bases and J by 9 bases, with 9 bases of the junction left unmatched. The length of the CDR3 is 15 residues. The CDR3 region has the DNA TGTGCCTGGAGTGTCGCTCGCGGGAGGGGAGCTGAGCAGTTCTTC. This encodes CAWSVARGRGAEQFF. The full variable domain, completed using reference TRBV30 and TRBJ2-1, is SQTIHQWPATLVQPVGSPLSLECTVEGTSNPNLYWYRQAAGRGLQLLFYSVGIGQISSEVPQNLSASRPQDRQFILSSKKLLLSDSGFYLCAWSVARGRGAEQFFGPGTRLTVL.

The chain links TRBV27 to TRBJ2-1, with TRBD1 identical over 10 bases. Germline lookup yields CDR1 MNHEY and CDR2 SMNVEV (reference sequence). CDR3 length equals 14 residues. The ends lost 5 bases at V and 6 bases at J; junction bases unmatched: 4. In DNA form, the CDR3 reads TGTGCCAGCAGTCCTGGACAGGGGGGCAATGAGCAGTTCTTC. Protein product: CASSPGQGGNEQFF.

The J gene is TRBJ2-1, the V gene TRBV27; 12 positions agree with TRBD1. The CDR3 is 17 residues long. The germline gives CDR1 MNHEY, CDR2 SMNVEV (reference sequence). After removal of 3 bases from V and 10 bases from J, the junction contained 13 bases not matched to a gene. The CDR3 bases are TGTGCCAGCAGTTTCACCGCCGGGGGACAGGGGGCGAGGGAGCAGTTCTTC. Encoded protein: CASSFTAGGQGAREQFF.

The chain joins TRBV11-2 to TRBJ1-2, with D possibly matching TRBD1 (5 bases). Germline values: CDR1 SGHAT, CDR2 FQNNGV. V was cut by 7 bases and J by 6 bases, with 18 bases left in between. This CDR3 contains 14 residues. The CDR3 reads CASNFLGEKDGYTF. DNA of the CDR3: TGTGCCAGCAATTTCCTAGGGGAGAAAGATGGCTACACCTTC.